The following is a T cell receptor (beta chain) sequence with its context. The antigen it binds to is not known. Per-base qualities were not stored, and no clone one base away is much larger. Uninvolved adjacent lung was obtained at least 2 cm from the tumor margin, and the absence of atypia was confirmed by two independent pathologists. At diagnosis, tumor, uninvolved tumor-adjacent lung and peripheral blood were collected and then preserved as a mix of FFPE and fresh-frozen material. These data are taken from a study of T cells in localized non-small cell lung cancer (dated by TCRdb to about 2020). A note on the overall study: The study analyzed T cell repertoires of hundreds of early-stage NSCLC patients, comparing tumors and uninvolved tumor-adjacent lungs. The cohort comprised some 220 treatment-naïve NSCLC patients with resected, localized lung tumors. The mean age of the NSCLC patients was about 64 years, with 120 to 150 men and around 110 women.

What the research found in general, with its limitations: Because multi-region sequencing of the tumors was not done, intratumor heterogeneity could not be ruled out. Because the study design was exploratory, TCR variables were selected using unadjusted p-values without false-discovery rate correction. The highest T cell clonality was observed in uninvolved tumor-adjacent lung, where clonality exceeded that of tumor, suggesting that antigenic responses were more focused in uninvolved tumor-adjacent lung. Longer overall survival was associated with higher blood T cell density, whereas shorter survival was associated with higher adjacent-lung clonality. A median of about 50 of the top 100 tumor clones turned up in the paired uninvolved adjacent lung, and 28 of those clones also ranked among the top 100 of that same adjacent lung.

The CDR3 spans 14 residues, from the cysteine through the phenylalanine. The retained sequence is limited to the CDR3, 42 bases, with the frame set at the first base. V is cut back by 2 bases and J by 10 bases, with 5 bases in the junction unmatched. The germline V gene supplies CDR1 KGHSH and CDR2 LQKENI. TCR beta CDR3 regions were sequenced from DNA using the immunoSEQ Assay. On the authors' methods: To compute T cell density, TCR beta template counts were normalized to usable DNA, which was estimated by amplifying housekeeping genes. Richness was estimated with the preseqR package, extrapolating to 400,000 templates for PBMC samples and 120,000 templates for tissue samples. Clonality was taken to be one minus Pielou's evenness. Tissue-enriched TCRs were identified by differential abundance testing using productive amino-acid clonotypes, minimum total count 5 and alpha 0.1. The Jaccard Index and the Morisita Overlap Index were used to measure repertoire overlap between compartments. GLIPH grouped TCR beta CDR3s together with public tetramer-defined viral CDR3s, and a viral motif had to include at least three viral sequences and show V-gene enrichment. TCRdb mirrors the immuneACCESS table, restricted to in-frame sequences. Some clones are absent from its copies; in checked studies, under half trace to an unresolved V gene, and the reason for the others is unknown. V, J and clone size reflect that table, while D and trimming were determined from the DNA. This sample lists 2,000 to 2,500 clones; approximately 25% were detected once. The ten largest clones represent 10% of the sample.

The sample was normal lung tissue next to the tumor, taken before any cancer treatment. The chain is assembled from TRBV18 and TRBJ2-1, with 10 bases aligning to TRBD1. The receptor comes from a man aged 40-75 years with stage III lung adenocarcinoma. The nucleotide sequence is given as TGTGCCAGCTCACCAGGGACAGGGGCTAGGGAGCAGTTCTTC. Its product reads: CASSPGTGAREQFF.